These 18 T cell receptor beta chains were all obtained from the same sample, sequenced in a study of blood T cell repertoires in COVID-19. TCRdb's copy holds only in-frame clones and misses some; the assay was immunoSEQ multiplex PCR. The sample shows about 310,000 clones, around 86% of them seen only once. The sample taken for sequencing was peripheral blood. The receptors originated from a man aged 50-59 years with active or convalescent COVID-19.

The CDR3 DNA sequence: TGTGCCAGCAGTTTATGGGACAGGAGCTCCTACAATGAGCAGTTCTTC. Its translation is CASSLWDRSSYNEQFF. The V and J genes are TRBV28 and TRBJ2-1, with TRBD1 matching 7 bases. Germline V gives CDR1 MDHEN, CDR2 SYDVKM. V shed 0 bases and J 0 bases; nucleotides not matched to a gene: 2. This CDR3 is 16 amino acids long.

This chain joins TRBV4-2 and TRBJ2-1; 10 bases line up with TRBD2. J was trimmed by 7 bases and V by 0 bases; bases with no gene match: 9. The CDR3 is 17 amino acids. The germline V gene encodes CDR1 LGHNA and CDR2 YNFKEQ. In DNA, the CDR3 is TGTGCCAGCAGCCAAGATTCGGGCCTAGCGGGAGTGAATGAGCAGTTCTTC. This gives the protein CASSQDSGLAGVNEQFF.

The count of this clone is one. The chain recombines TRBV15 with TRBJ1-2, with a possible D match to TRBD1 (5 bases). This CDR3 spans 15 amino acids. Trimming took off 0 bases at V and 4 bases at J, with 12 bases between the two ends. In germline, CDR1 is LNHNV, CDR2 YYDKDF (reference sequence). The CDR3 region is CATSRDRGEIYGYTF. CDR3 nucleotides: TGTGCCACCAGCAGAGATCGGGGGGAAATCTATGGCTACACCTTC. The full variable domain, in which reference TRBV15 and TRBJ1-2 provide the parts outside the CDR3, is DAMVIQNPRYQVTQFGKPVTLSCSQTLNHNVMYWYQQKSSQAPKLLFHYYDKDFNNEADTPDNFQSRRPNTSFCFLDIRSPGLGDTAMYLCATSRDRGEIYGYTFGSGTRLTVV.

This clone occurred once. The rearrangement joins TRBV6-5 to TRBJ1-6; 8 nucleotides line up with TRBD1. The ends lost 6 bases at V and 9 bases at J; junction bases unmatched: 4. The CDR3 contains 13 residues. Germline values: CDR1 MNHEY, CDR2 SVGAGI. CDR3 region: CASRGQEISPLHF. The CDR3 DNA is TGTGCCAGCAGGGGACAGGAGATTTCACCCCTCCACTTT.

The chain couples TRBV12-5 to TRBJ1-2; D is uncertain. Germline CDR1 is LGHNT and CDR2 is FRNRAP. This CDR3 is built from 14 residues. The V end lost 3 bases, the J end lost 4 bases, and 12 bases lay between the germline ends. CDR3 nucleotide sequence: TGTGCTAGTGGTTTAGATTCGGAGATCTATGGCTACACCTTC. This codes for CASGLDSEIYGYTF.

The chain is built from TRBV2 and TRBJ2-1, with D possibly TRBD1 on 6 matching bases. CDR3 size: 14 residues. Deletions cut 3 bases from V and 3 bases from J, with 9 bases between. The germline V gene has CDR1 SNHLY and CDR2 FYNNEI. CDR3 loop: CASSDQGYYNEQFF. In DNA, the CDR3 is TGTGCCAGCAGTGACCAGGGGTACTACAATGAGCAGTTCTTC.

The gene calls are TRBV5-4 and TRBJ2-7; TRBD1 is a possible D gene (6 bases). Germline values: CDR1 SGHNT, CDR2 YYREEE (reference sequence). This CDR3 has 14 amino acids. Deletions cut 2 bases from V and 7 bases from J, with 16 bases between. CDR3 coding DNA: TGTGCCAGCAGCTTCGGGACAAACCGTCGGGAGCAGTACTTC. Protein product: CASSFGTNRREQYF. Variable domain in full (rest from reference TRBV5-4 and TRBJ2-7): ETGVTQSPTHLIKTRGQQVTLRCSSQSGHNTVSWYQQALGQGPQFIFQYYREEENGRGNFPPRFSGLQFPNYSSELNVNALELDDSALYLCASSFGTNRREQYFGPGTRLTVT.

The chain employs TRBV28 and TRBJ1-1, with a tentative D call TRBD1 (6 bases). CDR1 MDHEN and CDR2 SYDVKM come from the germline V gene. Trimming stripped 3 bases from V and 4 bases from J, with 15 bases between. The CDR3 spans 15 residues. CDR3: CASSFSPQGRTEAFF. CDR3 sequence (DNA): TGTGCCAGCAGTTTTAGTCCCCAGGGGCGCACTGAAGCTTTCTTT.

The CDR3 DNA reads as TGCGCCAGCAGCTTGGCCGGGTTCCAACCTGAAGCTTTCTTT. Protein product: CASSLAGFQPEAFF. The chain couples TRBV5-1 to TRBJ1-1, with D hard to call. The V end was cut by 0 bases, the J end by 6 bases, with 12 bases between. CDR3 size: 14 residues. Germline V CDR1 and CDR2: SGHRS, YFSETQ.

This chain links TRBV4-1 with TRBJ1-6; TRBD1 agrees at 7 bases. The CDR3 is 17 residues long. CDR1 and CDR2 (germline): MGHRA, YSYEKL. The ends lost 4 bases at V and 10 bases at J; junction bases unmatched: 16. As DNA, the CDR3 is TGCGCCAGCAGCCCCTGGGACAGCAGTCATTCGGGATCACCCCTCCACTTT. Translating gives CASSPWDSSHSGSPLHF.

This chain connects TRBV5-4 to TRBJ2-3; 9 nucleotides align to TRBD2. From germline, CDR1 is SGHNT and CDR2 YYREEE (reference sequence). V lost 5 bases, J lost 3 bases, and 1 base stayed unmatched. The CDR3 runs to 13 residues. The CDR3 loop reads CASRSGRTDTQYF. Here the CDR3 DNA reads TGTGCCAGCAGAAGCGGGAGGACAGATACGCAGTATTTT.

The V call is TRBV9, the J call TRBJ1-5; no definite D call. Trimming stripped 0 bases from V and 3 bases from J, with 10 bases between. The CDR3 sequence is 15 residues long. Germline V gene sequence: CDR1 SGDLS, CDR2 YYNGEE. CDR3 protein: CASSVGAAANQPQHF. The CDR3 bases are TGTGCCAGCAGCGTAGGAGCCGCCGCCAATCAGCCCCAGCATTTT.

In the case of this clone: This sequence may be a read error, since a much larger clone differs from it by one base. The chain carries TRBV6-2 or TRBV6-3 and TRBJ1-1, with TRBD1 as a possible D gene (6 bases). The CDR3 totals 14 residues. Trimming removed 4 bases at V and 0 bases at J, with 9 bases between. Germline V gene data show CDR1 as MNHEY and CDR2 as SVGEGT. The CDR3 bases are TGTGCCAGCAGTTCCGGACAGCTGAACACTGAAGCTTTCTTT. Amino acids: CASSSGQLNTEAFF.

The V gene is TRBV3-1 (or the pseudogene TRBV3-2), the J gene TRBJ2-7, with D tentatively TRBD1 (5 bases). Germline values: CDR1 LGHDT, CDR2 YNNKEL (reference sequence). V was clipped by 10 bases and J by 2 bases, with 24 bases between them. The CDR3 loop spans 16 amino acids. The CDR3 sequence: CATSLIRQYTPYEQYF. The CDR3 DNA follows: TGTGCCACCTCCCTAATTCGACAGTATACCCCCTACGAGCAGTACTTC.

The genes are TRBV7-2 and TRBJ2-7, with a possible D match to TRBD2 (6 bases). This CDR3 contains 17 residues. Germline values: CDR1 SGHTA, CDR2 FQGNSA. The ends were cut back, 5 bases at V and 3 bases at J, with 23 bases in the middle. CDR3 sequence: CASSPRGVSNQFYEQYF. DNA for the CDR3: TGTGCCAGCAGCCCCCGCGGGGTGTCTAACCAATTCTACGAGCAGTACTTC.

The chain combines TRBV4-1 with TRBJ1-3; TRBD1 is a possible D gene (6 bases). Between the trimmed V and J ends, which lost 2 bases and 6 bases, there was a span of 11 bases. Germline CDR1 MGHRA, CDR2 YSYEKL. The CDR3 covers 14 residues. The CDR3 DNA reads as TGCGCCAGCAGCCAAACCGGGACACCAAACACCATATATTTT. Amino acid sequence: CASSQTGTPNTIYF.

CDR3 in DNA: TGTGCCAGCTCCCCCGGGATTGGGGATAATTCACCCCTCCACTTT. Amino acids: CASSPGIGDNSPLHF. The gene calls are TRBV18 and TRBJ1-6, with unresolved D. The CDR3 sequence is 15 residues long. CDR1 and CDR2 from the germline V gene are KGHSH and LQKENI. V lost 6 bases, J lost 5 bases, and 14 bases lay in between.

The V call is TRBV2, the J call TRBJ2-6; D perhaps matches TRBD1 (5 bases). Germline V gene lookup returns CDR1 SNHLY and CDR2 FYNNEI. Trimming took off 4 bases at V and 3 bases at J, with 7 bases between the two ends. The CDR3 is 14 residues long. CDR3 in amino acids: CASSAGFGANVLTF. CDR3 DNA: TGTGCCAGCAGTGCAGGGTTTGGGGCCAACGTCCTGACTTTC.